Included here is one T cell receptor (beta chain) sequence, with context. This clonotype was observed a handful of times. This clone's antigen is unknown. Per-base quality was not reported, and no clone a single base away is much larger than it. Receptors were amplified or captured by 5' RACE. Instrument used: Illumina HiSeq 2000. Template switching introduced a universal primer binding site; the final cDNA contained a unique molecular identifier, enabling accurate counting of TCR cDNA molecules. First-strand cDNA for TCR alpha and beta chains was synthesized from specific primers in the conserved constant-segment region. To control for contamination, every cDNA library carried two barcodes: a SMART-Mk sample barcode plus Illumina barcodes. TruSeq adapter sequences along with Illumina sample barcodes were introduced in two successive PCR steps. The Illumina HiSeq platform was used with custom primers to sequence TCR alpha and beta cDNA libraries. Turning to the authors' computational methods: MiGEC processed the raw reads to extract unique molecular identifiers, while MiXCR was used to determine the CDR3 positions. Recombination models were inferred per individual with the repgenHMM and IGoR tools using an EM algorithm. The tcR package in R was used for shared clonotype analysis, with sharing normalized by the product of cloneset sizes. To study raw recombination without the effects of thymic and clonal selection, out-of-frame nonproductive sequences were analyzed. TCRdb cleaned the public reads at Q25 with fastp, built clones with MiXCR and kept in-frame beta chains. Rows matching on CDR3 protein sequence are summarized as one entry with the most common DNA and genes. What appears here as the V and J calls and clone size reflects TCRdb's work, not the paper's. This sample comprises some 730,000 distinct CDR3 sequences, approximately 18% of them detected only once. The top ten clones comprise about 12% of the sample.

This record comes from a study of identical twins (dated by TCRdb to 2016 to 2018). With regard to the full study: To test whether fetal clonotypes persist, the study used deep sequencing on TCR alpha and beta repertoires from monozygotic twins, unrelated adults of various ages, and cord blood. Replicate twin experiments were performed at different times using different library preparation protocols to rule out contamination.

Every donor in the study was a healthy Caucasian. The twin cohort consisted of three pairs of female monozygotic twins, all aged roughly 18 to 30 years. The RNA used for TCR libraries was isolated from peripheral blood mononuclear cells. What the study reported, not specific to this receptor: Out-of-frame TCR alpha sharing in monozygotic twins was systematically underestimated by recombination models, whereas sharing between unrelated individuals was in agreement with the recombination models. Excess twin sharing in beta out-of-frame sequences was weaker because fewer shared sequences lowered the signal-to-noise ratio. Abundant cord blood beta clonotypes carried fewer insertions; young adult naive repertoires showed a weaker similar trend, while memory repertoires showed none. Because the same donors could not be followed over many years, the conclusions relied on cross-sectional statistical analysis. Invariant T cells such as MAIT and iNKT could partly confound zero-insertion analyses, though diverse VJ usage argued against this for most clonotypes. Compared with coincidental sharing between unrelated individuals, an excess of low generation-probability sequences was observed among out-of-frame TCR alpha sequences shared between twins.

Via the germline V gene, CDR1 is SGHRS and CDR2 YFSETQ. From the cysteine up to the phenylalanine, the CDR3 has a length of 14 residues. Only the CDR3 part of the read is kept: 42 bases, read in frame from the first base. Trimming takes 1 base from V and 4 bases from J, and the germline ends sit 10 bases apart. The data were also submitted as part of a second study, on T cells expressing NK-cell markers. That second report states: In sorted CD3+CD56+NKG2C+, CD3+CD56+NKG2C- and CD3+CD56-NKG2C+ T-cell subsets from several donors, TCR beta-chain repertoires were profiled. Seven of the eight sequenced donors were HCMV-seropositive and one was HCMV-seronegative. To restrict sorting to alphabetaTCR-expressing T cells, an anti-gammadeltaTCR antibody was added in several experiments. For six donors, the dominant CD3+CD56+NKG2C+ clonotypes were among the top 10 CD8+ clonotypes and accounted for about 1.0-8% of CD8+ T cells. Those dominant clonotypes were again the most abundant among CD3+CD56-NKG2C+ cells in a handful of donors, at 28.3-60.1%. Whether the expanded NKG2C-expressing T cell clones were specific for HCMV antigens was left unclear. All eight donors whose samples were sequenced were randomly selected healthy volunteers, three of them men and five women. HCMV serostatus was determined by detecting HCMV-specific IgG in serum with a commercial ELISA kit. Bulk peripheral blood T-cell repertoires were additionally sequenced from unsorted PBMC for 5 or 6 donors. Reads were demultiplexed and grouped by UMI with MIGEC, and clonotypes were assembled and quantified with MiTCR. Only TCR cDNA sequences supported by at least two reads were kept to exclude erroneous sequences. The tcR package was used for downstream repertoire analysis, with clonotypes matched between fractions based on CDR3 nucleotide sequence plus V segment. VDJmatch was used to annotate antigen specificity against VDJdb, with one amino acid substitution in CDR3 allowed.

Sequenced input: PBMCs. The sequence derives from a woman in her late teens or twenties in good health. The rearranged segments are TRBV5-1 and TRBJ2-3, with the D gene not confidently named. The CDR3: CASSLLQFPDTQYF. DNA sequence: TGCGCCAGCAGCTTGTTACAGTTCCCAGATACGCAGTATTTT.